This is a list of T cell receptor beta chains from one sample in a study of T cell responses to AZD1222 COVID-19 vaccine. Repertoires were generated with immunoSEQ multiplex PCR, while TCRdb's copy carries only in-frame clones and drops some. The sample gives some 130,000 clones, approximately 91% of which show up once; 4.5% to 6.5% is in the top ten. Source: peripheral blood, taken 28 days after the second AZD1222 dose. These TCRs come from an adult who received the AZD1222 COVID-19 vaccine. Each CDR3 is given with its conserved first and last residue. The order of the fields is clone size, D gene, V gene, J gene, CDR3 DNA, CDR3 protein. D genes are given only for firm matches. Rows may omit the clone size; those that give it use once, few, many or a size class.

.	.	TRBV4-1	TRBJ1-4	TGCGCCAGCAGCCAAGGGGCGGGGATTGATGAAAAACTGTTTTTT	CASSQGAGIDEKLFF
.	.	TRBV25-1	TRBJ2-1	TGTGCCAGCAGTTACCGGGACGCCCAATTTGGTGAGCAGTTCTTC	CASSYRDAQFGEQFF
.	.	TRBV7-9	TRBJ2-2	TGTGCCAGCAGCATACGGGACTTAGGGTTCGGCGGGGAGCTGTTTTTT	CASSIRDLGFGGELFF
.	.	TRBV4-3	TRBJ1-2	TGCGCCAGCAGCCAAGACTCCCGACGGGGCGGGGATCGGCACTATGGCTACACCTTC	CASSQDSRRGGDRHYGYTF
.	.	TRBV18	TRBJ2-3	TGTGCCAGCTCACCACCGGAGAACACAGATACGCAGTATTTT	CASSPPENTDTQYF
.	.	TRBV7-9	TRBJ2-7	TGTGCCAGCCAGGACAGCTCCTACGAGCAGTACTTC	CASQDSSYEQYF
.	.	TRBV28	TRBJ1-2	TGTGCCAGCAGTTTAAATTGGCGAACGAAGGGCTACACCTTC	CASSLNWRTKGYTF
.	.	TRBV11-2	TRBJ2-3	TGTGCCAGCAGCTTAAGCGGGCCCGGGGATACGCAGTATTTT	CASSLSGPGDTQYF
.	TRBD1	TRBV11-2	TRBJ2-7	TGTGCCAGCAGCTTAGGTTCCGGGACAGGAAGGGCCGAGCAGTACTTC	CASSLGSGTGRAEQYF
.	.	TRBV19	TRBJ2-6	TGTGCCAGTAGTATAGAAGGGTTAGGGGCCAACGTCCTGACTTTC	CASSIEGLGANVLTF
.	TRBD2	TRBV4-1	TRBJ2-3	TGCGCCAGCAGCGGTGAAGCGGGGGGCACAGATACGCAGTATTTT	CASSGEAGGTDTQYF
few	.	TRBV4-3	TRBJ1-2	TGCGCCAGCAGCCAAGGGGGGAGGAACTATGGCTACACCTTC	CASSQGGRNYGYTF
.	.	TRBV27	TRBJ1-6	TGTGCCAGCAGTTTAAGGGCTAATAATTCACCCCTCCACTTT	CASSLRANNSPLHF
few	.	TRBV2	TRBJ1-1	TGTGCCAGCAGTGAACTTAGTAACACTGAAGCTTTCTTT	CASSELSNTEAFF
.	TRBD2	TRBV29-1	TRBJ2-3	TGCAGCGTTGAAGATTGGGGGAGGGCCACGGGCACAGATACGCAGTATTTT	CSVEDWGRATGTDTQYF